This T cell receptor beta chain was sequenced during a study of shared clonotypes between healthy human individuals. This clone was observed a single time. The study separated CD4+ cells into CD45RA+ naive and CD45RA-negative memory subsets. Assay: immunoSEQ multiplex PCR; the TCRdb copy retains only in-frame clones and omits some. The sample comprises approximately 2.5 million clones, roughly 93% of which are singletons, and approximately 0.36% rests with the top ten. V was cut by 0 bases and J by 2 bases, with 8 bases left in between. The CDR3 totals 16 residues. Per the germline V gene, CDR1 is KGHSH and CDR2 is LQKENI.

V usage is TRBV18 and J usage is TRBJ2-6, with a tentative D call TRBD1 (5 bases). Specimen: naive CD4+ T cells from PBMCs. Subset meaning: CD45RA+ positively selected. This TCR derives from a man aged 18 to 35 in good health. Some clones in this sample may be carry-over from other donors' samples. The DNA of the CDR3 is TGTGCCAGCTCACCACCGACAGAACCTGGGGCCAACGTCCTGACTTTC. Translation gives CASSPPTEPGANVLTF.